These 7 T cell receptor beta chains came from one sample sequenced in a study of blood T cells in healthy people across ages. Primers used in a second PCR of about 6 to 12 cycles were a sample-barcoded 5' primer and a J-beta primer mix. One entry per CDR3 protein, called by TCRdb with MiXCR from the 5' RACE reads. The sample carries about 1.8 million distinct CDR3 sequences, roughly 52% recorded once. Sequencing used blood. Receptors originate from a middle-aged woman in good health.

This sequence joins TRBV2 and TRBJ1-1; the match to TRBD1 covers 9 bases. From germline, CDR1 is SNHLY and CDR2 FYNNEI. The trim removed 10 bases at V and 4 bases at J, leaving 4 bases unmatched. CDR3 length: 12 residues. CDR3 sequence (DNA): TGTGCCACTTCGACAGGGGGCACTGAAGCTTTCTTT. Its protein is CATSTGGTEAFF.

V gene TRBV27 combines with J gene TRBJ1-2, with a weak D call TRBD1 (6 bases). CDR3 size: 15 residues. Trimming removed 9 bases at V and 4 bases at J, with 21 bases between. Per germline, CDR1 MNHEY and CDR2 SMNVEV (reference sequence). In DNA, the CDR3 is TGTGCCAGTAGGTCAGGGGAACAGCTTTCCTATGGCTACACCTTC. Translation: CASRSGEQLSYGYTF.

This clonotype was counted between two and nine times. The chain employs TRBV11-2 and TRBJ1-4; 10 nucleotides agree with TRBD1. With 5 bases clipped from V and 7 bases from J, the junction kept 16 bases outside the gene matches. Germline V gene lookup returns CDR1 SGHAT and CDR2 FQNNGV. This CDR3 is built from 18 residues. CDR3 region: CASSPRKLRDRGFEKLFF. Written as DNA, the CDR3 is TGTGCCAGCAGCCCCCGAAAATTACGGGACAGGGGTTTTGAAAAACTGTTTTTT.

The V gene is TRBV6-5, the J gene TRBJ2-2; D gene unclear. V was pared by 2 bases and J by 4 bases, with 11 bases between. The CDR3 sequence is 15 residues long. Germline CDR1 reads MNHEY; CDR2 reads SVGAGI. This CDR3 reads CASSYRSLGTGELFF. The CDR3 region has the DNA TGTGCCAGCAGTTACAGATCGTTGGGCACCGGGGAGCTGTTTTTT.

The rearrangement uses TRBV6-5 and TRBJ1-1; the D gene is possibly TRBD1 (5 bases). The CDR3 sequence is 15 residues long. The germline gives CDR1 MNHEY, CDR2 SVGAGI. Trimming removed 5 bases at V and 3 bases at J, with 16 bases between. The DNA of the CDR3 is TGTGCCAGCAGTGCCCCAGGGAGGGGTCACACTGAAGCTTTCTTT. This encodes CASSAPGRGHTEAFF.

This clonotype was counted a few times. The J gene is TRBJ1-2, the V gene TRBV28, with 8 bases fitting TRBD1. Germline values: CDR1 MDHEN, CDR2 SYDVKM. This CDR3 spans 15 amino acids. Trimming removed 5 bases from V and 4 bases from J; junction bases left unmatched: 9. Written as DNA, the CDR3 is TGTGCCAGCAGTCTCCCCGGGACAGGACTCTATGGCTACACCTTC. It encodes CASSLPGTGLYGYTF.

This clonotype has more than one count but fewer than ten. The chain recombines TRBV6-2 or TRBV6-3 with TRBJ2-5; TRBD1 is a possible D gene (6 bases). Matching the DNA end better, TRBJ2-7 makes the J call doubtful. Per germline, CDR1 MNHEY and CDR2 SVGEGT. The CDR3 sequence is 14 residues long. This chain's CDR3 is CASTLLQGSGEQYF. The CDR3 nucleotides are TGTGCCAGCACCCTCCTACAGGGTTCAGGCGAGCAGTACTTC.